The 28 T cell receptor beta chains below all came from one sample that was sequenced in a study of neurological immune-mediated disorders. MiXCR, run by TCRdb on the 5' RACE reads, gives a single entry per CDR3 protein. The sample consists of 45,000 to 60,000 distinct CDR3 sequences, 3% to 4.5% of them appearing once. Input material: PBMCs. These receptors were obtained from a man aged 25-45 years with multiple sclerosis.

This clonotype has ten or more counts. This rearrangement joins TRBV11-2 to TRBJ2-5, with 8 bases fitting TRBD1. The CDR3 length is 16 residues. The V gene end was trimmed by 6 bases and the J gene end by 4 bases; junction bases not matched to a gene: 13. The germline V gene encodes CDR1 SGHAT and CDR2 FQNNGV. The CDR3 nucleotides are TGTGCCAGCAGTTTTCCGAGGGCAGGGGGCGGAGAGACCCAGTACTTC. Protein: CASSFPRAGGGETQYF. Full variable domain (remainder filled in from reference TRBV11-2 and TRBJ2-5): EAGVAQSPRYKIIEKRQSVAFWCNPISGHATLYWYQQILGQGPKLLIQFQNNGVVDDSQLPKDRFSAERLKGVDSTLKIQPAKLEDSAVYLCASSFPRAGGGETQYFGPGTRLLVL.

This clonotype was observed a few times. The chain employs TRBV7-2 and TRBJ1-2, with 9 bases fitting TRBD1. CDR1 and CDR2 (germline): SGHTA, FQGNSA. This CDR3 is built from 21 residues. With 3 bases clipped from V and 1 base from J, the junction kept 21 bases outside the gene matches. The CDR3 nucleotides read TGTGCCAGCAGCTTTCTTGGCCCCTGGGGGGGACCGGGACAGGGTAACTATGGCTACACCTTC. Translation gives CASSFLGPWGGPGQGNYGYTF.

This clonotype was seen ten or more times. The chain employs TRBV12-3 or TRBV12-4 and TRBJ1-1; possibly TRBD1 for D (5 bases). The length of the CDR3 is 13 residues. V lost 6 bases to trimming and J lost 7 bases, with 15 bases between them. CDR3 sequence: CASRIAGWDEAFF. The CDR3 nucleotides are TGTGCCAGCAGGATTGCAGGGTGGGATGAAGCTTTCTTT.

This clonotype was detected ten times or more. This chain joins TRBV20-1 and TRBJ1-2, with D possibly matching TRBD1 (6 bases). Germline V gene lookup returns CDR1 DFQATT and CDR2 SNEGSKA (reference sequence). This CDR3 comprises 13 residues. V lost 6 bases and J 5 bases, leaving 16 bases between the germline ends. The CDR3 DNA sequence: TGCAGTGCGGATTTGGTAGGGGGATATGGCTACACCTTC. Its translation: CSADLVGGYGYTF.

Ten or more counts support this clonotype. In nucleotides, the CDR3 is TGTGCCAGCAGCTTTAGCGGGGGGCTGAACACCGGGGAGCTGTTTTTT. Encoded protein: CASSFSGGLNTGELFF. V gene TRBV7-2 combines with J gene TRBJ2-2; TRBD2 aligns across 10 bases. CDR1 and CDR2 (germline): SGHTA, FQGNSA. The CDR3 length is 16 residues. Trimming took 3 bases from V and 1 from J; bases not matched to a gene: 2.

This clonotype was counted ten times or more. V usage is TRBV4-1 and J usage is TRBJ2-2; 10 bases agree with TRBD1. In germline, CDR1 is MGHRA, CDR2 YSYEKL. This CDR3 is 17 amino acids long. The V gene end was trimmed by 3 bases and the J gene end by 1 base; junction bases not matched to a gene: 5. The chain's CDR3 is CASSQWGQGLNTGELFF. CDR3 sequence (DNA): TGCGCCAGCAGCCAGTGGGGACAGGGGCTGAACACCGGGGAGCTGTTTTTT.

This clonotype occurred many times. The chain couples TRBV5-1 to TRBJ2-3, with 7 bases fitting TRBD2. The V gene end was trimmed by 0 bases and the J gene end by 5 bases; junction bases not matched to a gene: 9. The CDR3 is 16 residues long. Germline-derived CDR1 and CDR2 are SGHRS and YFSETQ. The CDR3 is CASSLEWTRVVDTQYF. The CDR3 nucleotides read TGCGCCAGCAGCTTGGAGTGGACTAGGGTTGTAGATACGCAGTATTTT.

This clonotype occurred many times. J is TRBJ2-3 and V is TRBV7-9; a possible D gene is TRBD2 (5 bases). This CDR3 is 14 amino acids long. Per the germline V gene, CDR1 is SEHNR and CDR2 is FQNEAQ (reference sequence). V gave up 1 base and J gave up 6 bases, with 11 bases separating them. CDR3 sequence: CASSLGRRADTQYF. CDR3 coding DNA: TGTGCCAGCAGCTTAGGACGGCGGGCGGATACGCAGTATTTT.

This clonotype was recorded at least ten times. V is TRBV10-3 and J is TRBJ1-2; 7 nucleotides match TRBD1. The V segment lost 6 bases and the J segment 1 base; nucleotides outside the gene matches: 2. The CDR3 length is 13 residues. CDR1 and CDR2 from the germline V gene are ENHRY and SYGVKD. The CDR3 DNA reads TGTGCCATCAGCCAGGGGGTTAACTATGGCTACACCTTC. The encoded protein is CAISQGVNYGYTF.

This clonotype was found many times. The chain carries TRBV7-2 and TRBJ1-3; D gene uncertain. Between the trimmed V and J ends, which lost 2 bases and 1 base, there was a span of 6 bases. Looked up from germline, CDR1 is SGHTA and CDR2 is FQGNSA. The CDR3 runs to 14 residues. CDR3 DNA sequence: TGTGCCAGCAGCTTATCCGGGTCTGGAAACACCATATATTTT. Amino acid sequence: CASSLSGSGNTIYF.

This clonotype was counted many times. For the CDR3, the DNA is TGTGCCAGCAGCTTAAGGGCAGGGGGAGAGACCCAGTACTTC. The encoded protein is CASSLRAGGETQYF. V and J are TRBV7-2 and TRBJ2-5, with TRBD1 identical over 7 bases. V was pared by 2 bases and J by 4 bases, with 4 bases of the junction left unmatched. CDR3 length: 14 residues. Germline assignment: CDR1 SGHTA and CDR2 FQGNSA.

This clonotype has ten or more counts. The chain links TRBV6-6 to TRBJ1-2; 9 bases map to TRBD1. The CDR3 has 13 residues. Germline CDR1 MNHNY, CDR2 SVGAGI (reference sequence). J lost 8 bases, V lost 6 bases, and 7 bases had no gene match. The CDR3 nucleotides are TGTGCCAGCAGGACACAGGGGGCGGAGGGCTACACCTTC. It specifies CASRTQGAEGYTF.

The chain has TRBV11-2 and TRBJ2-1; 7 nucleotides agree with TRBD1. The germline gives CDR1 SGHAT, CDR2 FQNNGV. The CDR3 contains 16 residues. The trim removed 4 bases at V and 4 bases at J, leaving 10 bases unmatched. CDR3 nucleotide sequence: TGTGCCAGCAGCTCACCTTTCCGGGACAGATACAATGAGCAGTTCTTC. Translation: CASSSPFRDRYNEQFF.

This clonotype was seen ten or more times. The chain carries TRBV20-1 and TRBJ1-5; maybe TRBD1 (5 bases). The CDR3 totals 14 residues. V lost 0 bases and J lost 14, with 20 bases in between. The germline V gene has CDR1 DFQATT and CDR2 SNEGSKA (reference sequence). The chain's CDR3 is CSARDWGGARVKHF. The CDR3 nucleotides read TGCAGTGCTAGAGATTGGGGAGGGGCGAGGGTTAAGCATTTT.

Comments on this clonotype: The junction does not match germline at one end; this may be a read error. This chain connects TRBV12-3 or TRBV12-4 to TRBJ1-5; no clear D. The CDR3 runs 16 residues. Here the CDR3 reads CASRVAGEASNQPQNF. The CDR3 nucleotides read TGTGCCAGCCGGGTTGCCGGGGAGGCAAGCAATCAGCCCCAGAATTTT.

This clonotype showed up many times. The rearrangement joins TRBV20-1 to TRBJ1-2, with a weak D call TRBD1 (5 bases). CDR3 length: 13 residues. Trimming left V 0 bases short and J 2 bases short, with 7 bases between. Germline V gene lookup returns CDR1 DFQATT and CDR2 SNEGSKA (reference sequence). In nucleotides, the CDR3 is TGCAGTGCTAGAGAGGGGGGGAACTATGGCTACACCTTC. This translates into CSAREGGNYGYTF.

This clonotype was found many times. The chain is built from TRBV6-2 or TRBV6-3 and TRBJ2-1, with 10 positions matching TRBD2. Germline CDR1 MNHEY, CDR2 SVGEGT. The V gene end was trimmed by 5 bases and the J gene end by 7 bases; junction bases not matched to a gene: 8. The CDR3 spans 15 residues. CDR3 bases: TGTGCCAGCAGTGTGGGACTAGCGTACGGGAATGAGCAGTTCTTC. Residues: CASSVGLAYGNEQFF.

At least ten counts were recorded for this clonotype. The rearrangement uses TRBV5-5 and TRBJ1-5; D gene unclear. This CDR3 comprises 14 residues. Trimming stripped 0 bases from V and 2 bases from J, with 6 bases between. Germline CDR1 SGHKS, CDR2 YYEKEE (reference sequence). CDR3 DNA sequence: TGTGCCAGCAGCTTGGCGGGTGGCAATCAGCCCCAGCATTTT. Protein product: CASSLAGGNQPQHF.

In its sample, this clonotype was seen many times. The V and J genes are TRBV30 and TRBJ2-1; D may be TRBD1 (6 bases). The germline V and J ends were trimmed by 2 bases and 0 bases, with 8 bases remaining between them. The CDR3 totals 14 residues. Germline V gene lookup returns CDR1 GTSNPN and CDR2 SVGIG (reference sequence). As DNA, the CDR3 is TGTGCCTGGAGTAACAGGGCCTCCTACAATGAGCAGTTCTTC. Translating it yields CAWSNRASYNEQFF.

At least ten counts were recorded for this clonotype. The chain links TRBV5-6 to TRBJ1-4; tentative D call: TRBD1 (6 bases). From germline, CDR1 is SGHDT and CDR2 YYEEEE. V was clipped by 4 bases and J by 8 bases, with 12 bases between them. The CDR3 is made up of 13 amino acids. The CDR3: CASSDGQSEKLFF. As DNA, the CDR3 is TGTGCCAGCAGCGATGGACAGAGCGAAAAACTGTTTTTT.

At least ten counts were recorded for this clonotype. The CDR3 here is CASSLDRDLYGYTF. For the CDR3, the DNA is TGTGCCAGCAGCTTAGACAGGGACCTCTATGGCTACACCTTC. The chain uses TRBV7-8 and TRBJ1-2, with a possible D match to TRBD1 (6 bases). The ends were cut back, 1 base at V and 4 bases at J, with 10 bases in the middle. In germline, CDR1 is SGHVS, CDR2 FQNEAQ. The CDR3 totals 14 residues.

In this sample, this clonotype turned up many times. V usage is TRBV7-7 and J usage is TRBJ2-1; TRBD2 matches 8 bases. CDR3 size: 14 residues. Looked up from germline, CDR1 is SSHAT and CDR2 is FNYEAQ (reference sequence). This CDR3 reads CASGEAGAFNEQFF. The CDR3 DNA reads TGTGCTAGCGGAGAAGCGGGAGCCTTCAATGAGCAGTTCTTC. The variable domain in full, completed from reference TRBV7-7 and TRBJ2-1, reads GAGVSQSPRYKVTKRGQDVTLRCDPISSHATLYWYQQALGQGPEFLTYFNYEAQPDKSGLPSDRFSAERPEGSISTLTIQRTEQRDSAMYRCASGEAGAFNEQFFGPGTRLTVL.

As concerns this clonotype: The CDR3 does not end in the conserved phenylalanine or tryptophan, so this is likely a read error. The rearrangement links TRBV29-1 to TRBJ2-7; no clear D. Deletions cut 2 bases from V and 2 bases from J, with 7 bases between. Germline V gene lookup returns CDR1 SQVTM and CDR2 ANQGSEA. The CDR3 has 12 amino acids. The DNA of the CDR3 is TGCAGCGTTGAAACGACCACCTACGAGCAGTACAAC. It encodes CSVETTTYEQYN.

V is TRBV7-8 and J is TRBJ2-5, with D maybe TRBD2 (5 bases). Germline V lookup: CDR1 SGHVS, CDR2 FQNEAQ. The CDR3 consists of 15 residues. V was trimmed by 1 base and J by 3 bases, leaving 12 bases between them. This chain's CDR3 is CASSLDIGGEETQYF. CDR3 DNA: TGTGCCAGCAGCTTAGATATAGGAGGAGAAGAGACCCAGTACTTC.

This clonotype was detected many times. This chain uses TRBV7-9 with TRBJ2-2; D gene ambiguous. Per the germline V gene, CDR1 is SEHNR and CDR2 is FQNEAQ (reference sequence). The V end was cut by 5 bases, the J end by 6 bases, with 10 bases between. This CDR3 is 13 amino acids long. CDR3 DNA sequence: TGTGCCAGCAGCCTGGACGGTCCCGGGGAGCTGTTTTTT. Translated: CASSLDGPGELFF.

This clonotype was counted ten times or more. This chain uses TRBV5-1 with TRBJ1-1, with D perhaps TRBD1 (5 bases). The germline gives CDR1 SGHRS, CDR2 YFSETQ. The CDR3 has 13 residues. V was pared by 5 bases and J by 1 base, with 9 bases between. The CDR3 region is CASSSTGNTEAFF. The CDR3 nucleotides read TGCGCCAGCAGTTCCACAGGGAACACTGAAGCTTTCTTT. Full variable domain (outside the CDR3, taken from reference TRBV5-1 and TRBJ1-1): KAGVTQTPRYLIKTRGQQVTLSCSPISGHRSVSWYQQTPGQGLQFLFEYFSETQRNKGNFPGRFSGRQFSNSRSEMNVSTLELGDSALYLCASSSTGNTEAFFGQGTRLTVV.

This clonotype was seen at least ten times. This rearrangement joins TRBV6-1 to TRBJ2-1; D is perhaps TRBD1 (6 bases). The CDR3 is made up of 15 amino acids. With 2 bases removed from V and 0 bases from J, the gap between germline ends came to 8 bases. Germline CDR1 is MNHNS and CDR2 is SASEGT. The CDR3 bases are TGTGCCAGCAGTGAAATCAGGGGCTCCTACAATGAGCAGTTCTTC. It is translated as CASSEIRGSYNEQFF.

This clonotype was seen at least ten times. The chain joins TRBV6-1 to TRBJ2-5, with D unclear. The CDR3 sequence is 14 residues long. V was pared by 2 bases and J by 1 base, with 8 bases between. Germline-derived CDR1 and CDR2 are MNHNS and SASEGT. CDR3 amino acids: CASSESRLQETQYF. In DNA, the CDR3 is TGTGCCAGCAGTGAAAGCAGGCTCCAAGAGACCCAGTACTTC.